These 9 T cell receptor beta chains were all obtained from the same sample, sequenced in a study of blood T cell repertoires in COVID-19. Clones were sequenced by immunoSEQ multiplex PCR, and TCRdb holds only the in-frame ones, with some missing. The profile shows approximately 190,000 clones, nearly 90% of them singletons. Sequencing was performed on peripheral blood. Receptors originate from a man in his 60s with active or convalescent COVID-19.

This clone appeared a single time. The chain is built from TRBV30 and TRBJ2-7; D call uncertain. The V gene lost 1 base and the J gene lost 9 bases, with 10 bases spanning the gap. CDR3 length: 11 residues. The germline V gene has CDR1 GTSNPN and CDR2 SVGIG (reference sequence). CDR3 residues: CAWSATARQYF. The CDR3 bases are TGTGCCTGGAGTGCGACTGCCCGGCAGTACTTC.

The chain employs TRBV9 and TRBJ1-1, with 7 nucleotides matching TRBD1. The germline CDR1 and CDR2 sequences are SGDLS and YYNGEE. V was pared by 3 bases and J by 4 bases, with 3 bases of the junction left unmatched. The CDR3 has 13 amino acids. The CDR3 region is CASSAGDSTEAFF. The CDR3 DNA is TGTGCCAGCAGCGCCGGGGACAGCACTGAAGCTTTCTTT.

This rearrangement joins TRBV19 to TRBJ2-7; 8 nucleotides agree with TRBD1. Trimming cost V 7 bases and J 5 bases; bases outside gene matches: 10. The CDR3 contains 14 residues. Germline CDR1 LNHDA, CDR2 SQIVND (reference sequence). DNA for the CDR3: TGTGCCAGTAAGGCTGGCCAGGGGGCCAACGAGCAGTACTTC. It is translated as CASKAGQGANEQYF. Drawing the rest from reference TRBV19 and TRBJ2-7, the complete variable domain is DGGITQSPKYLFRKEGQNVTLSCEQNLNHDAMYWYRQDPGQGLRLIYYSQIVNDFQKGDIAEGYSVSREKKESFPLTVTSAQKNPTAFYLCASKAGQGANEQYFGPGTRLTVT.

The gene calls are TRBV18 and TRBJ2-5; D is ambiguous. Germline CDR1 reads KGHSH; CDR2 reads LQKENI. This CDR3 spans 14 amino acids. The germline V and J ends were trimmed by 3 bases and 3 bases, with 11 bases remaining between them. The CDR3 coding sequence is TGTGCCAGCTCACCGTTCTGGGCAGAAGAGACCCAGTACTTC. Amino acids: CASSPFWAEETQYF.

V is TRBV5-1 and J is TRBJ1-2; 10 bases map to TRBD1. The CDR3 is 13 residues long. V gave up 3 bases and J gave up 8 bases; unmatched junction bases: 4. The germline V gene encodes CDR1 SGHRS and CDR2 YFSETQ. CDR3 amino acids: CASSWDRGGGYTF. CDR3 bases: TGCGCCAGCAGCTGGGACAGGGGAGGCGGCTACACCTTC.

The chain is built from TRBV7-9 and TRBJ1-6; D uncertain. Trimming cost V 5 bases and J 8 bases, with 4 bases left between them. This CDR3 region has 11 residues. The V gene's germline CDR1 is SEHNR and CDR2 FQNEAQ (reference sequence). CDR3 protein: CASSPYSPLHF. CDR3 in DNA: TGTGCCAGCAGCCCCTATTCACCCCTCCACTTT.

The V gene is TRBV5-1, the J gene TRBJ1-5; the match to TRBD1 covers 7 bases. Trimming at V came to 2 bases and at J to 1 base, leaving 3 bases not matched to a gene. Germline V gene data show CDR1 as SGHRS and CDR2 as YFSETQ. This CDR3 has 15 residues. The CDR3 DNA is TGCGCCAGCAGCTTACAGGGGTCAAGCAATCAGCCCCAGCATTTT. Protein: CASSLQGSSNQPQHF. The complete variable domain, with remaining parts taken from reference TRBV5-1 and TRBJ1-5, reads KAGVTQTPRYLIKTRGQQVTLSCSPISGHRSVSWYQQTPGQGLQFLFEYFSETQRNKGNFPGRFSGRQFSNSRSEMNVSTLELGDSALYLCASSLQGSSNQPQHFGDGTRLSIL.

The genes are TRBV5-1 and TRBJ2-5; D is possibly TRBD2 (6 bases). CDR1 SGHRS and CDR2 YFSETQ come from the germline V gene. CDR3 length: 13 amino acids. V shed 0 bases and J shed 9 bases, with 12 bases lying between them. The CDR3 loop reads CASSLAGDEAQYF. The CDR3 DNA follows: TGCGCCAGCAGCTTGGCGGGGGACGAGGCCCAGTACTTC. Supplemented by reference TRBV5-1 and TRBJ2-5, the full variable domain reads KAGVTQTPRYLIKTRGQQVTLSCSPISGHRSVSWYQQTPGQGLQFLFEYFSETQRNKGNFPGRFSGRQFSNSRSEMNVSTLELGDSALYLCASSLAGDEAQYFGPGTRLLVL.

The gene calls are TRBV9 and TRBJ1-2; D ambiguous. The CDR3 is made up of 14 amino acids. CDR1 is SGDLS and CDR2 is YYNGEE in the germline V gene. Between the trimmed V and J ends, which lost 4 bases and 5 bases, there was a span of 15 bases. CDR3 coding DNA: TGTGCCAGCAGCCCGAGGCCAGAGATGTATGGCTACACCTTC. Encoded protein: CASSPRPEMYGYTF.